The clone carrying this T cell receptor beta chain was seen a handful of times. Its antigen remains unidentified. The data were obtained in a study of T cells after yellow fever vaccination. General study points: Weaker overall, the secondary response nonetheless peaked faster (day 5 versus 15).

A 5'RACE template-switching step, the method used to make TCR cDNA, added a universal primer site and UMIs. MiXCR, applied by TCRdb to the 5' RACE reads, yields one record per CDR3 protein. Of hundreds of thousands of distinct CDR3 sequences listed, 8.1% are singletons. The CDR3 length is 15 residues. The V gene end was trimmed by 2 bases and the J gene end by 9 bases; junction bases not matched to a gene: 10. Germline CDR1 and CDR2: DFQATT and SNEGSKA (reference sequence). The J gene is TRBJ2-1, the V gene TRBV20-1; 10 nucleotides line up with TRBD2. Sequenced material: PBMCs, taken about 41 days after the first yellow fever vaccination. The receptor was isolated from a man between 18 and 29 years old who received the YFV17D yellow fever vaccine. CDR3 sequence: CSARRRVAGGPEQFF. CDR3 nucleotide sequence: TGCAGTGCTAGACGCAGGGTAGCGGGGGGCCCTGAGCAGTTCTTC.